The 15 T cell receptor beta chains in this list originate from one sample, sequenced in a study of cytotoxic CD8 clonotypes in ibrutinib-treated CLL. Sequenced by immunoSEQ multiplex PCR; TCRdb stores in-frame clones only, minus some. The sample comprises tens of thousands of clones, 57% of which are singletons, and roughly 15% rests with the top ten. The specimen comprised PBMCs, sampled after 12 months of ibrutinib treatment. The receptors come from a human donor with chronic lymphocytic leukemia.

This clone has more than one count but fewer than ten. The chain has TRBV27 and TRBJ1-2; the D is unclear. The CDR3 length is 13 residues. Germline CDR1 MNHEY, CDR2 SMNVEV (reference sequence). With 6 bases removed from V and 4 bases from J, the gap between germline ends came to 12 bases. The CDR3 DNA sequence: TGTGCCAGCAGGATAAGTCCCGTCTATGGCTACACCTTC. Protein product: CASRISPVYGYTF.

This clone was seen only once. The rearrangement uses TRBV28 and TRBJ1-4; no definite D call. Germline V gene data show CDR1 as MDHEN and CDR2 as SYDVKM. Trimming cost V 2 bases and J 7 bases, with 11 bases left between them. CDR3 length: 14 residues. CDR3 residues: CASSLRGFGEKLFF. DNA of the CDR3: TGTGCCAGCAGTTTAAGAGGGTTCGGTGAAAAACTGTTTTTT.

This clone has a count of ten or more. The genes are TRBV2 and TRBJ1-5, with D possibly being TRBD1 (6 bases). Germline CDR1 and CDR2: SNHLY and FYNNEI. V lost 5 bases and J lost 4, with 15 bases in between. This CDR3 spans 15 amino acids. The CDR3, as DNA: TGTGCCAGCAGTCCCGACAGGTTAGGTAATCAGCCCCAGCATTTT. As protein: CASSPDRLGNQPQHF. The full variable domain, its missing parts supplied by reference TRBV2 and TRBJ1-5, is EPEVTQTPSHQVTQMGQEVILRCVPISNHLYFYWYRQILGQKVEFLVSFYNNEISEKSEIFDDQFSVERPDGSNFTLKIRSTKLEDSAMYFCASSPDRLGNQPQHFGDGTRLSIL.

This clone showed up just a few times. The gene calls are TRBV13 and TRBJ1-5; TRBD1 is a possible D gene (5 bases). CDR3 length: 15 amino acids. Trimming left V 0 bases short and J 6 bases short, with 12 bases between. Germline CDR1 reads PRHDT; CDR2 reads FYEKMQ (reference sequence). CDR3 sequence: CASSLGHYGGQPQHF. DNA of the CDR3: TGTGCCAGCAGCTTAGGACACTACGGGGGTCAGCCCCAGCATTTT. The full variable domain, in which reference TRBV13 and TRBJ1-5 provide the parts outside the CDR3, is AAGVIQSPRHLIKEKRETATLKCYPIPRHDTVYWYQQGPGQDPQFLISFYEKMQSDKGSIPDRFSAQQFSDYHSELNMSSLELGDSALYFCASSLGHYGGQPQHFGDGTRLSIL.

V and J are TRBV6-5 and TRBJ2-1; either TRBD1 or TRBD2 may fit D (6 bases each). CDR1 MNHEY and CDR2 SVGAGI come from the germline V gene. V lost 4 bases and J 8 bases, leaving 15 bases between the germline ends. The CDR3 is made up of 14 amino acids. The DNA of the CDR3 is TGTGCCAGCAGTTCCACAAACCGGGGGCATGAGCAGTTCTTC. Translation: CASSSTNRGHEQFF.

This clone occurred many times. V is TRBV11-2 and J is TRBJ2-1; maybe TRBD2 (6 bases). CDR1 and CDR2 (germline): SGHAT, FQNNGV. The length of the CDR3 is 14 residues. Trimming left V 5 bases short and J 3 bases short, with 11 bases between. In DNA form, the CDR3 reads TGTGCCAGCAGCCCGGGGACTTACTACAATGAGCAGTTCTTC. As protein: CASSPGTYYNEQFF.

The V and J genes are TRBV4-1 and TRBJ2-7, with 7 bases matching TRBD1. CDR1 is MGHRA, CDR2 YSYEKL, per germline. This CDR3 region has 16 residues. Trimming removed 2 bases from V and 1 base from J; junction bases left unmatched: 8. The CDR3 here is CASSQSGTDFSYEQYF. CDR3 sequence (DNA): TGCGCCAGCAGCCAATCCGGGACAGATTTTTCCTACGAGCAGTACTTC.

This rearrangement joins TRBV28 to TRBJ2-7; 7 bases align to TRBD2. V lost 7 bases to trimming and J lost 4 bases; unmatched junction nucleotides: 16. The CDR3 spans 16 residues. In germline, CDR1 is MDHEN, CDR2 SYDVKM. The CDR3, as DNA: TGTGCCAGCACTTCGGGACTATTACCCCGACTTTACGAGCAGTACTTC. Translation gives CASTSGLLPRLYEQYF. The full variable domain, with the rest looked up from reference TRBV28 and TRBJ2-7, is DVKVTQSSRYLVKRTGEKVFLECVQDMDHENMFWYRQDPGLGLRLIYFSYDVKMKEKGDIPEGYSVSREKKERFSLILESASTNQTSMYLCASTSGLLPRLYEQYFGPGTRLTVT.

V and J are TRBV9 and TRBJ2-7; a possible D gene is TRBD2 (5 bases). V shed 2 bases and J shed 6 bases, with 15 bases lying between them. This CDR3 contains 14 residues. Germline V gene sequence: CDR1 SGDLS, CDR2 YYNGEE. Here the CDR3 reads CASSVSLGAGEQYF. Here the CDR3 DNA reads TGTGCCAGCAGCGTCTCACTAGGAGCAGGCGAGCAGTACTTC.

V usage is TRBV6-6 and J usage is TRBJ2-2; 11 bases map to TRBD1. V shed 7 bases, J shed 5 bases, and the junction held 6 bases outside the gene matches. Per germline, CDR1 MNHNY and CDR2 SVGAGI (reference sequence). The CDR3 runs 15 residues. As DNA, the CDR3 is TGTGCCAGCACTACCGGGACAGGGGGTACCGGGGAGCTGTTTTTT. It codes for CASTTGTGGTGELFF.

The chain joins TRBV6-1 to TRBJ2-7; possibly TRBD2 for D (6 bases). Looked up from germline, CDR1 is MNHNS and CDR2 is SASEGT. The CDR3 is 16 amino acids. Trimming removed 4 bases from V and 0 bases from J, with 16 bases in between. The CDR3 sequence is CASSGPSARSSYEQYF. CDR3 sequence (DNA): TGTGCCAGCAGTGGCCCTAGCGCGAGGAGCTCCTACGAGCAGTACTTC.

This clone was detected a few times. J is TRBJ2-5 and V is TRBV6-5; possible D gene TRBD2, 5 bases. The germline CDR1 and CDR2 sequences are MNHEY and SVGAGI. The CDR3 extends over 13 amino acids. Trimming stripped 6 bases from V and 3 bases from J, with 11 bases between. CDR3 in DNA: TGTGCCAGCAGCCGTGGAGCGGAAGAGACCCAGTACTTC. It specifies CASSRGAEETQYF.

This clone was counted a single time. The chain has TRBV30 and TRBJ1-4; D gene ambiguous. CDR1 and CDR2 (germline): GTSNPN, SVGIG (reference sequence). V shed 7 bases and J shed 5 bases, with 14 bases lying between them. The CDR3 covers 13 residues. CDR3 sequence: CASRHIANEKLFF. CDR3 sequence (DNA): TGTGCCTCAAGACATATTGCGAATGAAAAACTGTTTTTT.

The chain couples TRBV9 to TRBJ1-1, with D perhaps matching TRBD1 (5 bases). Germline lookup yields CDR1 SGDLS and CDR2 YYNGEE. This CDR3 region has 17 residues. The V end lost 0 bases, the J end lost 2 bases, and 17 bases lay between the germline ends. Here the CDR3 reads CASSVGGWGVKNTEAFF. CDR3 bases: TGTGCCAGCAGCGTAGGAGGATGGGGGGTCAAAAACACTGAAGCTTTCTTT. Complete variable domain (other parts from reference TRBV9 and TRBJ1-1): DSGVTQTPKHLITATGQRVTLRCSPRSGDLSVYWYQQSLDQGLQFLIQYYNGEERAKGNILERFSAQQFPDLHSELNLSSLELGDSALYFCASSVGGWGVKNTEAFFGQGTRLTVV.

The chain uses TRBV9 and TRBJ2-3, with 9 positions matching TRBD2. With V trimmed by 0 bases and J by 5 bases, 4 bases remained unmatched. This CDR3 has 15 amino acids. Germline V gene data show CDR1 as SGDLS and CDR2 as YYNGEE. CDR3 coding DNA: TGTGCCAGCAGCGTAGAGGGACTAGCAGGAGATACGCAGTATTTT. It is translated as CASSVEGLAGDTQYF.